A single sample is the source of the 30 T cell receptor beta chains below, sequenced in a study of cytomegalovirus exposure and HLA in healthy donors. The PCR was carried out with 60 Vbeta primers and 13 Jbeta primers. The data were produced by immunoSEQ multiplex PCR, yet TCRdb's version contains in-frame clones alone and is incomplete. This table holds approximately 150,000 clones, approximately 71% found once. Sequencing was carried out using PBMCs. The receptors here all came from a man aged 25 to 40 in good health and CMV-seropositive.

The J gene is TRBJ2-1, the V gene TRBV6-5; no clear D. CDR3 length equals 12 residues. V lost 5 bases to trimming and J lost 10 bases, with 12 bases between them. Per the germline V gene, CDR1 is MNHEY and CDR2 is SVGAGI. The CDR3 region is CASSAPSFEQFF. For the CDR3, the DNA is TGTGCCAGCAGTGCCCCGAGCTTCGAGCAGTTCTTC.

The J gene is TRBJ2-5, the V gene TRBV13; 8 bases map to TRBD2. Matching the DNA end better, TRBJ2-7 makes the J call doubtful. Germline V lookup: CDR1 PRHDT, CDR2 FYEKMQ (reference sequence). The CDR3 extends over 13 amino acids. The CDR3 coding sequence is TGTGCCAGCAGCTACGGGACTAGTCCCGAGCAGTACTTC. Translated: CASSYGTSPEQYF.

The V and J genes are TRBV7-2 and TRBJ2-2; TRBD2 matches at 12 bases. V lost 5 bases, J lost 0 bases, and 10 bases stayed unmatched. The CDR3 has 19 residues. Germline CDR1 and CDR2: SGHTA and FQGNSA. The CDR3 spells CASSRGLAGNRSNTGELFF. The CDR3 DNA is TGTGCCAGCAGCCGCGGACTAGCGGGGAATCGATCGAACACCGGGGAGCTGTTTTTT.

The CDR3 nucleotides are TGTGCCAGCAGCTTAGGGGTCAGGGAGACCCAGTACTTC. This sequence encodes CASSLGVRETQYF. The V call is TRBV7-2, the J call TRBJ2-5; no reliable D call. Per the germline V gene, CDR1 is SGHTA and CDR2 is FQGNSA. This CDR3 is 13 amino acids long. The germline V and J ends were trimmed by 1 base and 5 bases, with 8 bases remaining between them.

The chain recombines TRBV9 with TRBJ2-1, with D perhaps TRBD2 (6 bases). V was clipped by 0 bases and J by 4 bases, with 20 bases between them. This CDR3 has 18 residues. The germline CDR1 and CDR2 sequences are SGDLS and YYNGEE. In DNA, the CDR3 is TGTGCCAGCAGCGTAGAGGTGTGGGGGGACTCAAAATACAATGAGCAGTTCTTC. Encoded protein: CASSVEVWGDSKYNEQFF.

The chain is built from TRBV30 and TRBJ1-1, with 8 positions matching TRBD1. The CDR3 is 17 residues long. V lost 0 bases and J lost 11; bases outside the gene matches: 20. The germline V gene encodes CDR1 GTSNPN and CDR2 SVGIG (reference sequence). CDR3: CAWSVPGGGNSFLRAFF. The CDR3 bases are TGTGCCTGGAGTGTCCCAGGGGGCGGAAACTCGTTCTTGCGCGCTTTCTTT.

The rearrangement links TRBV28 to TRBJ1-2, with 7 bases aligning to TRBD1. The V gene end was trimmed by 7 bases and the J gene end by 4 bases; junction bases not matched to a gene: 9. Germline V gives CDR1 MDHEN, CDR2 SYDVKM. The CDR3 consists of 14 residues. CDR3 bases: TGTGCCAGCATTATTAACAGGGGAGGCTATGGCTACACCTTC. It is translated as CASIINRGGYGYTF.

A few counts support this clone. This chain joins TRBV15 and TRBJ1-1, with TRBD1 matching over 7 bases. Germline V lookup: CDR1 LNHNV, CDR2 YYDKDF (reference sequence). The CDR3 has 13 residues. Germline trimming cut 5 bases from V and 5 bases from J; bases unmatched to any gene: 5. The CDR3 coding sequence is TGTGCCACCAGCCGAAACAGGGGAACTGAAGCTTTCTTT. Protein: CATSRNRGTEAFF.

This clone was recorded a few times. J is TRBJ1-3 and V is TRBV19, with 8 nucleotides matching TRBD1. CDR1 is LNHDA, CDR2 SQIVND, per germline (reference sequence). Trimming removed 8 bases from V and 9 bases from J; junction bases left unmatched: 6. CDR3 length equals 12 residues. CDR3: CASGQGRGTIYF. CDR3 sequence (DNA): TGTGCCAGTGGACAGGGTCGAGGCACCATATATTTT.

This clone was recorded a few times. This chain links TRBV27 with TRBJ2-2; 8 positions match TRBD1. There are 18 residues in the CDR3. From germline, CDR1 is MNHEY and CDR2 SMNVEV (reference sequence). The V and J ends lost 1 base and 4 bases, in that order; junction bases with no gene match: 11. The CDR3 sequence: CASSLLLPDRVGTGELFF. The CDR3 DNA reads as TGTGCCAGCAGTTTATTACTCCCGGACAGGGTAGGCACCGGGGAGCTGTTTTTT.

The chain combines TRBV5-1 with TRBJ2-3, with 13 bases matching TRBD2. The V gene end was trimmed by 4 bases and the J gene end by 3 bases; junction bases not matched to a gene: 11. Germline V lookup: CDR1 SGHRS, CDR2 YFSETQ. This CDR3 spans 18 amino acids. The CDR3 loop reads CASSPGLAGRLTTDTQYF. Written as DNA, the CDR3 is TGCGCCAGCAGCCCGGGACTAGCGGGACGCTTAACTACAGATACGCAGTATTTT.

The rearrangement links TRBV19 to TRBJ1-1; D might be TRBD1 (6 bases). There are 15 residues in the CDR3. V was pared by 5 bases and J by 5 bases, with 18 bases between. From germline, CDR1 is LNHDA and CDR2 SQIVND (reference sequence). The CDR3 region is CASSVPGARGTEAFF. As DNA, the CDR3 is TGTGCCAGTAGTGTACCCGGGGCGAGGGGGACTGAAGCTTTCTTT.

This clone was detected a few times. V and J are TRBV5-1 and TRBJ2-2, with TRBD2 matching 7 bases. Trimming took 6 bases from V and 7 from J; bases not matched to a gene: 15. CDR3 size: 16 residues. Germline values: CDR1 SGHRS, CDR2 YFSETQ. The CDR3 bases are TGCGCCAGCACTCCCTCTGGGAGGGTAAGGAGCGGGGAGCTGTTTTTT. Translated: CASTPSGRVRSGELFF. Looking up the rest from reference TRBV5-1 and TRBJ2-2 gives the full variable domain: KAGVTQTPRYLIKTRGQQVTLSCSPISGHRSVSWYQQTPGQGLQFLFEYFSETQRNKGNFPGRFSGRQFSNSRSEMNVSTLELGDSALYLCASTPSGRVRSGELFFGEGSRLTVL.

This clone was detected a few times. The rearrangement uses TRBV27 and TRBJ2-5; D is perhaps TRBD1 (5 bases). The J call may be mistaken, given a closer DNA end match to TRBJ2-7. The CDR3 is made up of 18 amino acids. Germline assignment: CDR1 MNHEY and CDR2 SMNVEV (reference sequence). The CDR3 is CASSYQGLRGIGSYEQYF. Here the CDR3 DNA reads TGTGCCAGCAGTTACCAGGGTCTAAGAGGTATTGGCTCCTACGAGCAGTACTTC.

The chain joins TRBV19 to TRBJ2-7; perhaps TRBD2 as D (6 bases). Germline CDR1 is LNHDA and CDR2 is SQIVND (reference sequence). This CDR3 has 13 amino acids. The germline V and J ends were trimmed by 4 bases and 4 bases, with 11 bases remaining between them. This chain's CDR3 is CASSTSRGYEQYF. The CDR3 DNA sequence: TGTGCCAGTAGTACCTCGCGGGGTTACGAGCAGTACTTC.

CDR3 amino acids: CASSPVKASGYNEQFF. The CDR3 DNA follows: TGTGCCAGCAGCCCGGTGAAGGCTAGCGGTTACAATGAGCAGTTCTTC. This sequence joins TRBV28 and TRBJ2-1; 7 bases map to TRBD2. The length of the CDR3 is 16 residues. V lost 6 bases to trimming and J lost 4 bases; unmatched junction nucleotides: 12. The V gene's germline CDR1 is MDHEN and CDR2 SYDVKM.

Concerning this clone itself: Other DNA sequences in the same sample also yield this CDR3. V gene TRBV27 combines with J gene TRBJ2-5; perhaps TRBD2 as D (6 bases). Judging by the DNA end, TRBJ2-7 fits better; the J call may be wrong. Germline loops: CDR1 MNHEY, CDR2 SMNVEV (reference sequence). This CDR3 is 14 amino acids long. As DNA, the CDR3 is TGTGCCAGCTCTCTGGGAGGATCCTCCTACGAGCAGTACTTC. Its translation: CASSLGGSSYEQYF.

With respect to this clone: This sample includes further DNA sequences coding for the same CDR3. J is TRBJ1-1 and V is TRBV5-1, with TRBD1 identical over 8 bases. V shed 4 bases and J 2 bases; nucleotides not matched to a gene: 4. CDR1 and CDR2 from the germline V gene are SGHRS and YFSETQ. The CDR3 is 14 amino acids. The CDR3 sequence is CASSHGTGNTEAFF. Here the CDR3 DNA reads TGCGCCAGCAGCCACGGGACAGGCAACACTGAAGCTTTCTTT.

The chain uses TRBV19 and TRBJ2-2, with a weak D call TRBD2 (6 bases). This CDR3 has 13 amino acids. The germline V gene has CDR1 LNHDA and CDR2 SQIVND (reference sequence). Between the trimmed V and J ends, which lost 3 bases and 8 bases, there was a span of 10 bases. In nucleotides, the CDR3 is TGTGCCAGTAGTATTAGTCGGGGGGGGGAGCTGTTTTTT. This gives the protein CASSISRGGELFF.

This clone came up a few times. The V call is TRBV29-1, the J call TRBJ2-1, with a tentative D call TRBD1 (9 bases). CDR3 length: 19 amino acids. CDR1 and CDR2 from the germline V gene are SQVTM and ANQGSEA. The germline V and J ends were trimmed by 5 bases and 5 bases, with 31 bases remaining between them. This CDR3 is CSVHHGGTGLAGSHNEQFF. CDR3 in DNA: TGCAGCGTTCACCATGGGGGGACAGGGTTAGCGGGATCCCACAATGAGCAGTTCTTC.

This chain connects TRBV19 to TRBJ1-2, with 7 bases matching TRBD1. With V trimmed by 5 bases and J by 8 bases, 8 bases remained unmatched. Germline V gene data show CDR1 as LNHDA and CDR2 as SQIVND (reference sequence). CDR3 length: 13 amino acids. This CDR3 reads CASSSETGIGYTF. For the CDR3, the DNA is TGTGCCAGTAGTTCGGAGACAGGGATCGGCTACACCTTC. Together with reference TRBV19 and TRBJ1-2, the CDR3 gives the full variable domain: DGGITQSPKYLFRKEGQNVTLSCEQNLNHDAMYWYRQDPGQGLRLIYYSQIVNDFQKGDIAEGYSVSREKKESFPLTVTSAQKNPTAFYLCASSSETGIGYTFGSGTRLTVV.

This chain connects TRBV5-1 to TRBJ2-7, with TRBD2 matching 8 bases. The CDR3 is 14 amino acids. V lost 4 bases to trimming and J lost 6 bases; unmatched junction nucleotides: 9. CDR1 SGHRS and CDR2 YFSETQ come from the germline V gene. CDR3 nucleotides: TGCGCCAGCAGCAAAACCGGGACTAGTTCCGAGCAGTACTTC. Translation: CASSKTGTSSEQYF.

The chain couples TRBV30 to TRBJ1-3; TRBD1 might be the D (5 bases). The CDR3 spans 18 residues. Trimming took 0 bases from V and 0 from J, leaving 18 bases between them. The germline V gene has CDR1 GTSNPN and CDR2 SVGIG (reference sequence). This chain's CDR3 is CAWSVGRGNRFSGNTIYF. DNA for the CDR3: TGTGCCTGGAGTGTAGGAAGAGGTAACAGGTTCTCTGGAAACACCATATATTTT.

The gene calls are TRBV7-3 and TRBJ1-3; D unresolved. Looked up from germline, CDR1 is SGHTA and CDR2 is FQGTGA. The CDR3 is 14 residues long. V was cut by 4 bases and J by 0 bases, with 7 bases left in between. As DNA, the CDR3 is TGTGCCAGCAGCTCAGGATTCTCTGGAAACACCATATATTTT. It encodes CASSSGFSGNTIYF.

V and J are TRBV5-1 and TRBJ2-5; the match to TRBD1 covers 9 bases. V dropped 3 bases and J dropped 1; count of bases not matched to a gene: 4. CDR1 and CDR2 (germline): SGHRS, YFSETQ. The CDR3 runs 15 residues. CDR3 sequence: CASSSGQGIQETQYF. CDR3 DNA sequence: TGCGCCAGCAGCTCGGGACAGGGAATCCAAGAGACCCAGTACTTC.

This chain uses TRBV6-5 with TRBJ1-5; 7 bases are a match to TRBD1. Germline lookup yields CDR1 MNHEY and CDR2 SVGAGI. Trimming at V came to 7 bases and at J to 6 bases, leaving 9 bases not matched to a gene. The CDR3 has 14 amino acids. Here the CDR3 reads CASTFQAGGQPQHF. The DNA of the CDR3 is TGTGCCAGCACGTTTCAGGCAGGGGGTCAGCCCCAGCATTTT.

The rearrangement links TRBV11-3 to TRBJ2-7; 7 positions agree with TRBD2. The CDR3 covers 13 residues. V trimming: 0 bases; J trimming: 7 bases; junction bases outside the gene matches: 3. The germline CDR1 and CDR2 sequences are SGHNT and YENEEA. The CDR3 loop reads CASSLDGGGEQYF. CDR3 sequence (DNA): TGTGCCAGCAGCTTAGATGGGGGGGGAGAGCAGTACTTC. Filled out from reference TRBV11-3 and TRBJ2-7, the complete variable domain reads EAGVVQSPRYKIIEKKQPVAFWCNPISGHNTLYWYLQNLGQGPELLIRYENEEAVDDSQLPKDRFSAERLKGVDSTLKIQPAELGDSAVYLCASSLDGGGEQYFGPGTRLTVT.

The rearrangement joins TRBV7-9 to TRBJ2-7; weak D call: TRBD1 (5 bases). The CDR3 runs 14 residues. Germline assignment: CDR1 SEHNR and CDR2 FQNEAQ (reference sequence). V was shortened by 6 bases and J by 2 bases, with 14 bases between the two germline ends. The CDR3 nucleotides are TGTGCCAGCAGTCTGACAGATAGACCCTACGAGCAGTACTTC. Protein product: CASSLTDRPYEQYF.

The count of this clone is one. CDR3 nucleotides: TGTGCCAGCAGTCAACTACACATGAACACTGAAGCTTTCTTT. Translation: CASSQLHMNTEAFF. The chain employs TRBV28 and TRBJ1-1; D gene uncertain. The V end was cut by 5 bases, the J end by 0 bases, with 10 bases between. CDR3 length equals 14 residues. Per germline, CDR1 MDHEN and CDR2 SYDVKM. Together with reference TRBV28 and TRBJ1-1, the CDR3 gives the full variable domain: DVKVTQSSRYLVKRTGEKVFLECVQDMDHENMFWYRQDPGLGLRLIYFSYDVKMKEKGDIPEGYSVSREKKERFSLILESASTNQTSMYLCASSQLHMNTEAFFGQGTRLTVV.

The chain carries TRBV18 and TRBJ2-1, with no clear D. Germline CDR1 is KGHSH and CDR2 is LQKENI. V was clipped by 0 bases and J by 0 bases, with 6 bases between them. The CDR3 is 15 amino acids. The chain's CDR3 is CASSPPSYSYNEQFF. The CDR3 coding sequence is TGTGCCAGCTCACCACCGTCCTACTCCTACAATGAGCAGTTCTTC.